A selection of T cell receptor beta chains follows, all from one sample in a study of blood T cells in healthy people across ages. TCRdb reprocessed the 5' RACE reads via MiXCR and lists one record per CDR3 protein. The sample consists of fewer than 800,000 distinct CDR3 sequences, around a quarter of them appearing once. The sample was also reused in another study, on T cells of mothers and their children.

The sequenced material came from blood. All receptors come from a boy aged 10-17 years in good health. Both conserved end residues are part of each CDR3. Each record gives: D gene, V gene, clone size, J gene, CDR3 DNA, CDR3 protein. A D gene is named only where the DNA matches it firmly. Rows give clone size only sometimes, using once, few, many, or a class for an expanded clone.

>.|TRBV18|few|TRBJ2-7
TGTGCCAGCTCACCTGGACAGCACGAGCAGTACTTC
CASSPGQHEQYF
>.|TRBV9|.|TRBJ2-5
TGTGCCAGCGGGAAAGGGACACGTAACCAAGAGACCCAGTACTTC
CASGKGTRNQETQYF
>TRBD1|TRBV6-1|.|TRBJ1-4
TGTGCCAGCAGTGGACAGGGGGCCGCAACTAATGAAAAACTGTTTTTT
CASSGQGAATNEKLFF
>.|TRBV28|.|TRBJ1-5
TGTGCCAGCAGTTTACACCGGGGAATTAGCAATCAGCCCCAGCATTTT
CASSLHRGISNQPQHF
>.|TRBV5-1|.|TRBJ2-7
TGCGCCAGCAGCTTGGGCCAGCAGTACGAGCAGTACTTC
CASSLGQQYEQYF
>TRBD1|TRBV6-1|.|TRBJ2-1
TGTGCCAGCGCTAGACAGGGAAGGAATGAGCAGTTCTTC
CASARQGRNEQFF
>.|TRBV20-1|.|TRBJ2-1
TGCAGTGCTAGAGATGTAGCGTTCTACAATGAGCAGTTCTTC
CSARDVAFYNEQFF
>TRBD1|TRBV7-9|.|TRBJ2-4
TGTGCCAGCAGCTCTCAGACAGGGACCACTGGCAGGTACATTCAGTACTTC
CASSSQTGTTGRYIQYF
>TRBD1|TRBV28|.|TRBJ2-7
TGTGCCAGCAGTTCACCGGGACAGTCCGACGAGCAGTACTTC
CASSSPGQSDEQYF
>.|TRBV12-3/TRBV12-4|few|TRBJ1-1
TGTGCCAGCAGTTTCAGGGTCATGAACACTGAAGCTTTCTTT
CASSFRVMNTEAFF
>TRBD1|TRBV29-1|few|TRBJ2-7
TGCAGCGCTATGAGGGGACAGGACCTCTCCTACGAGCAGTACTTC
CSAMRGQDLSYEQYF
>.|TRBV5-5|.|TRBJ2-1
TGTGCCAGCAGCTTGATAGGGTATCACGAGCAGTTCTTC
CASSLIGYHEQFF
>.|TRBV12-3/TRBV12-4|.|TRBJ2-5
TGTGCCAGCAGTTTATTGACTAGTACCGCTCCTAGGACCCAGTACTTC
CASSLLTSTAPRTQYF
>.|TRBV5-1|.|TRBJ2-7
TGCGCCAGCAGCGCAACAGGGCCAAGGGAGCAGTACTTC
CASSATGPREQYF
>.|TRBV5-4|few|TRBJ2-5
TGTGCCAGCAGCCCACCCGGGGGATTTGGAGAGACCCAGTACTTC
CASSPPGGFGETQYF
>.|TRBV29-1|.|TRBJ2-3
TGCAGCGTTCCCCCCCGCCCGGCTAGCACAGATACGCAGTATTTT
CSVPPRPASTDTQYF
>TRBD2|TRBV7-9|few|TRBJ2-1
TGTGCCAGCAGCTCAGCATCAGCGGGGATATACAATGAGCAGTTCTTC
CASSSASAGIYNEQFF
>.|TRBV28|.|TRBJ2-7
TGTGCCAGCACCTCCCCGGGGTACACCTTTACCTACGAGCAGTACTTC
CASTSPGYTFTYEQYF
>TRBD1|TRBV6-2/TRBV6-3|.|TRBJ2-5
TGTGCCAGCAGTTACTCGGGGAGATCGGACAGGGGGGCAGAGACCCAGTACTTC
CASSYSGRSDRGAETQYF
>TRBD1|TRBV29-1|.|TRBJ2-7
TGCAGCGTTGACGTTTCGGGGACAGAGACCTACGAGCAGTACTTC
CSVDVSGTETYEQYF
>.|TRBV29-1|few|TRBJ2-2
TGCAGCGTTCTGAGGGTACGGACCGGGGAGCTGTTTTTT
CSVLRVRTGELFF
>.|TRBV6-2/TRBV6-3|many|TRBJ2-7
TGTGCCAGCAGTTACGAAGATTACGAGCAGTACTTC
CASSYEDYEQYF
>.|TRBV7-2|.|TRBJ2-2
TGTGCCAGCAGACCTCCTACCGGGACCCAAAGGGGGGGGGAGCTGTTTTTT
CASRPPTGTQRGGELFF
>TRBD1|TRBV10-3|.|TRBJ2-5
TGTGCCATGAGTTCCAGGGGGCCAGAGACCCAGTACTTC
CAMSSRGPETQYF